This TCR beta chain was sequenced for a study of naive and memory T cell subsets. Findings of the study overall: A few larger clonotypes appeared in naive repertoires, especially CD8, possibly memory cells re-expressing CD45RA. Gini index rose across naive, CM, EM and EMRA in CD4 and CD8.

An equimolar mix of two oligonucleotides served as the beta constant-region primer for TRBC1 and TRBC2. Ligated cDNA was amplified by four rounds of PCR with nested alpha and beta constant-region primers and SP2. TCRdb reprocessed the UMI-ligation and nested PCR reads via MiXCR and lists one record per CDR3 protein. The sample carries 90,000 to 120,000 distinct CDR3 sequences, roughly 15% recorded once. This clonotype has ten or more counts. What it binds is not known. This CDR3 is 14 amino acids long. The V end was cut by 2 bases, the J end by 0 bases, with 5 bases between. CDR1 and CDR2 from the germline V gene are MNHEY and SMNVEV (reference sequence). After CD4 positive bead selection, the CD4-negative fraction gave CD8 T cells.

The clonotype comes from a human donor in good health. The V call is TRBV27, the J call TRBJ1-5; D is unresolved. Material for sequencing was naive CD8+ T cells from blood. CDR3 in amino acids: CASSLTRSNQPQHF. In DNA form, the CDR3 reads TGTGCCAGCAGTTTAACCCGTAGCAATCAGCCCCAGCATTTT.